These 14 T cell receptor beta chains were all obtained from the same sample, sequenced in a study of tumor-infiltrating lymphocytes in primary liver carcinoma. Germline DNA was extracted alongside blood RNA, which was obtained from unsorted whole blood. cDNA specific to TCR beta was made from 450 to 650 ng of total RNA, with a constant-region primer employed for priming. Slightly modified ARM-PCR served as the procedure for the TCR beta libraries. These libraries came from three rounds of nested multiplex PCR. The first two PCR rounds used TRBV1-TRBV30 forward primers with a C-beta reverse primer, about 10 cycles each. TCRdb reprocessed the multiplex PCR reads with MiXCR, giving one entry per CDR3 protein. This table holds fewer than 400,000 distinct CDR3 sequences, around three fifths found once. The sequencing input was peripheral blood. The source is a woman aged 30 to 39 with primary liver carcinoma and hepatitis B virus infection.

This clonotype was observed once. This chain uses TRBV2 with TRBJ2-3; D is perhaps TRBD1 or TRBD2 (5 bases each). Trimming stripped 3 bases from V and 4 bases from J, with 11 bases between. CDR3 size: 14 residues. The germline V gene has CDR1 SNHLY and CDR2 FYNNEI. The DNA for the CDR3 is TGTGCCAGCAGTGACGTAGGGGACCCAGATACGCAGTATTTT. Its translation: CASSDVGDPDTQYF.

The V call is TRBV20-1, the J call TRBJ2-1; no clear D. V gave up 1 base and J gave up 4 bases, with 14 bases separating them. CDR3 length: 15 amino acids. Germline CDR1 is DFQATT and CDR2 is SNEGSKA (reference sequence). The CDR3 nucleotides are TGCAGTGCTAGAGTGCGGCTAGGGTTATACAATGAGCAGTTCTTC. It translates to CSARVRLGLYNEQFF.

The count of this clonotype is one. The V call is TRBV6-2 or TRBV6-3, the J call TRBJ1-1; maybe TRBD1 (5 bases). The CDR3 spans 14 residues. CDR1 MNHEY and CDR2 SVGEGT come from the germline V gene. Between the trimmed V and J ends, which lost 5 bases and 1 base, there was a span of 11 bases. CDR3 DNA sequence: TGTGCCAGCAGTCGGAGAGGGGAGAACACTGAAGCTTTCTTT. Protein sequence: CASSRRGENTEAFF.

This clonotype was seen only a few times. The chain employs TRBV4-1 and TRBJ2-3, with 8 bases aligning to TRBD2. Trimming cost V 1 base and J 4 bases; bases outside gene matches: 7. This CDR3 comprises 16 residues. Germline CDR1 reads MGHRA; CDR2 reads YSYEKL. In nucleotides, the CDR3 is TGCGCCAGCAGCCAAGGGCGAGCGGGAGTATCAGATACGCAGTATTTT. Protein: CASSQGRAGVSDTQYF.

Concerning this clonotype itself: A much larger clone differs from this one at a single base, so this may be a read error. The chain recombines TRBV6-2 or TRBV6-3 with TRBJ2-7, with unresolved D. Germline V lookup: CDR1 MNHEY, CDR2 SVGEGT. The ends were cut back, 5 bases at V and 6 bases at J, with 14 bases in the middle. The CDR3 totals 13 residues. This CDR3 is CASSHTSWSEQYF. CDR3 nucleotide sequence: TGTGCCAGCAGTCATACCTCCTGGTCCGAGCAGTACTTC.

The chain recombines TRBV4-1 with TRBJ2-1; the D is unclear. Germline V gene lookup returns CDR1 MGHRA and CDR2 YSYEKL. CDR3 length: 13 amino acids. Deletions cut 7 bases from V and 3 bases from J, with 10 bases between. CDR3 coding DNA: TGCGCCAGCAACCTAGATCTCTACAATGAGCAGTTCTTC. This encodes CASNLDLYNEQFF.

J is TRBJ1-1 and V is TRBV6-6; TRBD1 might be the D (5 bases). The germline CDR1 and CDR2 sequences are MNHNY and SVGAGI (reference sequence). V lost 5 bases to trimming and J lost 2 bases, with 15 bases between them. The CDR3 sequence is 15 residues long. Here the CDR3 reads CASSPRDGSNTEAFF. Written as DNA, the CDR3 is TGTGCCAGCAGTCCCCGGGACGGTAGTAACACTGAAGCTTTCTTT.

This clonotype was detected only a few times. Without the conserved terminal phenylalanine or tryptophan, this CDR3 likely stems from a read error. The J gene is TRBJ2-1, the V gene TRBV12-3 or TRBV12-4, with a weak D call TRBD1 (6 bases). The CDR3 has 16 residues. V was cut by 6 bases and J by 3 bases, with 18 bases left in between. CDR3 coding DNA: TGTGCCAGCAGCCGACGCACCGAGGGGGACTACAATGAGCAGTTCTTA. Protein: CASSRRTEGDYNEQFL.

For this clonotype: A single base separates this from a much larger clone, so it may be a read error. V gene TRBV29-1 combines with J gene TRBJ1-2; a possible D gene is TRBD1 (5 bases). Germline values: CDR1 SQVTM, CDR2 ANQGSEA. The CDR3 spans 12 residues. The CDR3 coding sequence is TGCAGCGTTGCCGGCAGGGAGCGTGGCCACACCTTC. This sequence encodes CSVAGRERGHTF. The whole variable domain, filled in from reference TRBV29-1 and TRBJ1-2, reads SAVISQKPSRDICQRGTSLTIQCQVDSQVTMMFWYRQQPGQSLTLIATANQGSEATYESGFVIDKFPISRPNLTFSTLTVSNMSPEDSSIYLCSVAGRERGHTFGSGTRLTVV.

This clonotype was seen only a few times. Here the CDR3 reads CASSSGLVEYGDTQYF. CDR3 DNA: TGCGCCAGCAGCTCGGGACTAGTCGAGTATGGAGATACGCAGTATTTT. The rearrangement uses TRBV5-1 and TRBJ2-3; the match to TRBD2 covers 8 bases. J was trimmed by 5 bases and V by 3 bases; bases with no gene match: 11. The CDR3 length is 16 residues. Germline loops: CDR1 SGHRS, CDR2 YFSETQ.

A word on this clonotype: At one of its ends the junction is not consistent with the germline gene, which may arise from a read error. The CDR3 DNA is TGTGCCAACAGCTACCATGTCGGCGGTAGCAATCAGCCCCAGCATTTT. This translates into CANSYHVGGSNQPQHF. The chain uses TRBV5-6 and TRBJ1-5; D remains unclear. From germline, CDR1 is SGHDT and CDR2 YYEEEE. CDR3 size: 16 residues. The full variable domain, with the rest looked up from reference TRBV5-6 and TRBJ1-5, is DAGVTQSPTHLIKTRGQQVTLRCSPKSGHDTVSWYQQALGQGPQFIFQYYEEEERQRGNFPDRFSGHQFPNYSSELNVNALLLGDSALYLCANSYHVGGSNQPQHFGDGTRLSIL.

On this clonotype itself: Germline is not matched at one junction end, which may reflect a read error. The chain links TRBV4-1 to TRBJ2-7; TRBD1 aligns across 7 bases. CDR3 length: 15 amino acids. The germline V gene has CDR1 MGHRA and CDR2 YSYEKL. CDR3 coding DNA: TGCGCCAGCAGCCAATTGGGGACAGAAATCTACGAGCTGTACTTC. Translated: CASSQLGTEIYELYF.

The rearrangement uses TRBV11-3 and TRBJ2-7; 8 bases map to TRBD2. This CDR3 has 14 amino acids. The V and J ends lost 0 bases and 13 bases, in that order; junction bases with no gene match: 11. Per the germline V gene, CDR1 is SGHNT and CDR2 is YENEEA. The CDR3, as DNA: TGTGCCAGCAGCTTAGAGGGGACTAGTCTGGGGCGCTACTTC. Translation: CASSLEGTSLGRYF.

The chain links TRBV18 to TRBJ2-7; D is perhaps TRBD1 or TRBD2 (5 bases each). The CDR3 spans 13 residues. The germline V gene has CDR1 KGHSH and CDR2 LQKENI. The V and J ends lost 3 bases and 3 bases respectively, with 9 bases between them. The CDR3 bases are TGTGCCAGCTCACCTGGGACGGACTACGAGCAGTACTTC. Protein sequence: CASSPGTDYEQYF.